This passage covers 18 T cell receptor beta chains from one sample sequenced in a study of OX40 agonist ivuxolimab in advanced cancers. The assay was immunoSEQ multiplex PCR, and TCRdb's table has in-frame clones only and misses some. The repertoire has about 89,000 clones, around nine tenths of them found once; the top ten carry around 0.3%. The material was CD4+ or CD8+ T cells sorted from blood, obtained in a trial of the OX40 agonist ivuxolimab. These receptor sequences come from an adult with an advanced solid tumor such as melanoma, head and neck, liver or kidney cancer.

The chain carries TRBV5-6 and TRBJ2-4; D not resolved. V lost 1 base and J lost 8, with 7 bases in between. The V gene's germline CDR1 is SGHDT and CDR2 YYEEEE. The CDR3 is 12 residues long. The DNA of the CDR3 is TGTGCCAGCAGCTTGAGGCGAGACATTCAGTACTTC. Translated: CASSLRRDIQYF. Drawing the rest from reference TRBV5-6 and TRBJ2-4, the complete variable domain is DAGVTQSPTHLIKTRGQQVTLRCSPKSGHDTVSWYQQALGQGPQFIFQYYEEEERQRGNFPDRFSGHQFPNYSSELNVNALLLGDSALYLCASSLRRDIQYFGAGTRLSVL.

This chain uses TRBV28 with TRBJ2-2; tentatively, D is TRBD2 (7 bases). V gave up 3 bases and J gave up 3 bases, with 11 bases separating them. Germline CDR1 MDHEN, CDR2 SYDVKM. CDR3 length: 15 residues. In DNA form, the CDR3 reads TGTGCCAGCAGTTTCGGGGGGCGCGACACCGGGGAGCTGTTTTTT. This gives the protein CASSFGGRDTGELFF.

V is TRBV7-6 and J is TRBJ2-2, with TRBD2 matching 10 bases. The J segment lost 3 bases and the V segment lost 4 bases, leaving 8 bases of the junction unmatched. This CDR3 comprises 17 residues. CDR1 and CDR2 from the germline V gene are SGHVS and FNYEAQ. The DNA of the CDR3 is TGTGCCAGCAGCTCCTATAGCGGGGGGTCGGACACCGGGGAGCTGTTTTTT. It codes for CASSSYSGGSDTGELFF.

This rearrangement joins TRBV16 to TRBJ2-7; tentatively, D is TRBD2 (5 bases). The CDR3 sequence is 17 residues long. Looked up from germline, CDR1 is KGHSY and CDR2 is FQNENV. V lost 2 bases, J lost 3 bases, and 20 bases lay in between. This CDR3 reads CASSQAVVLGLNYEQYF. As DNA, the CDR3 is TGTGCCAGCAGCCAAGCGGTCGTACTAGGACTTAACTACGAGCAGTACTTC.

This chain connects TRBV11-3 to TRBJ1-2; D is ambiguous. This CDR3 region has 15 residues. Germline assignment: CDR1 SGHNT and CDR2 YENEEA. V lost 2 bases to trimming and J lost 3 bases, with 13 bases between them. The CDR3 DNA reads TGTGCCAGCAGCTTATCTCTGGGCGGCCACTATGGCTACACCTTC. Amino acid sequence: CASSLSLGGHYGYTF.

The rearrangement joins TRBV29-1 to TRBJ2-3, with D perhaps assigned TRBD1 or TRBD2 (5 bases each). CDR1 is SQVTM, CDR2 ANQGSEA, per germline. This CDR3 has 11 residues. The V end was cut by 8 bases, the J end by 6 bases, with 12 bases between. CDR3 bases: TGCAGCTCCCTGGGGACGGATACGCAGTATTTT. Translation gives CSSLGTDTQYF.

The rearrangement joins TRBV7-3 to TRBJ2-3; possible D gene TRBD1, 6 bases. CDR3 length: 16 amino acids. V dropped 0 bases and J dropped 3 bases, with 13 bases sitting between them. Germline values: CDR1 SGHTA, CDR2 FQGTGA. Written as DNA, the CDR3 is TGTGCCAGCAGCTTAACGTCAAGGGGGTCGACAGATACGCAGTATTTT. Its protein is CASSLTSRGSTDTQYF.

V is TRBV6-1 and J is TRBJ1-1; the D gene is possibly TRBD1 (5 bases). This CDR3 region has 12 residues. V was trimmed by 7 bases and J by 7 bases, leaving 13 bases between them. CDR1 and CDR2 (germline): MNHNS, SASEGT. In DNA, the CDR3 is TGTGCCAGCATCCAAGCTGGGGGTGAAGCTTTCTTT. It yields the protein CASIQAGGEAFF.

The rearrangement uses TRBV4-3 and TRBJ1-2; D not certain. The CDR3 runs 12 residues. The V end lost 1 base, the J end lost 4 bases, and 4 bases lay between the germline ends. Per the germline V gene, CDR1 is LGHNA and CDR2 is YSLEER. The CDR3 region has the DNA TGCGCCAGCAGCCAAGTCGGCTATGGCTACACCTTC. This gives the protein CASSQVGYGYTF.

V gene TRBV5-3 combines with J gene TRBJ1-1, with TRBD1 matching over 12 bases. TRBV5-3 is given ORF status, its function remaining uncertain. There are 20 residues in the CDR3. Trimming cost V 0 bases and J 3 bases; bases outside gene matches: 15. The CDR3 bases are TGTGCCAGAAGCTTGGGCCCCCATTTCGTGGGACAGGGGGCGGACACTGAAGCTTTCTTT. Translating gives CARSLGPHFVGQGADTEAFF.

The CDR3 sequence is CASSLETVDTGELFF. CDR3 bases: TGCGCCAGCAGCTTGGAGACGGTCGACACCGGGGAGCTGTTTTTT. The rearrangement uses TRBV5-1 and TRBJ2-2, with D hard to call. The CDR3 is 15 amino acids. V dropped 0 bases and J dropped 3 bases, with 9 bases sitting between them. Germline V gene sequence: CDR1 SGHRS, CDR2 YFSETQ.

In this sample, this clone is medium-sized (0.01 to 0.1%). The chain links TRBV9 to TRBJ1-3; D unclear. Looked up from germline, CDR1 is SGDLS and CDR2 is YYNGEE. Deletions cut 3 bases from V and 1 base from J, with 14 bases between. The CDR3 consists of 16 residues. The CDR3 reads CASSGSELFSGNTIYF. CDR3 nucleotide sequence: TGTGCCAGCAGCGGATCCGAGCTATTTTCTGGAAACACCATATATTTT.

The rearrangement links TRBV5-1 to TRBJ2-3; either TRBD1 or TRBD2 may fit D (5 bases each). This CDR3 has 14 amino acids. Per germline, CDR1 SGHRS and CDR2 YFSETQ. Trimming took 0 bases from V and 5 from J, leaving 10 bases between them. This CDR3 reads CASSLGDVGDTQYF. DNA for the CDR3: TGCGCCAGCAGCTTGGGGGACGTGGGAGATACGCAGTATTTT.

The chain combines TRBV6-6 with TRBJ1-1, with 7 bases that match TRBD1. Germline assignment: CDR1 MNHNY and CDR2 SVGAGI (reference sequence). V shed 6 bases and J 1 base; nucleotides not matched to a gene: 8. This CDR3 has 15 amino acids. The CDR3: CASRLRGGANTEAFF. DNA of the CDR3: TGTGCCAGCAGATTGCGAGGGGGCGCGAACACTGAAGCTTTCTTT.

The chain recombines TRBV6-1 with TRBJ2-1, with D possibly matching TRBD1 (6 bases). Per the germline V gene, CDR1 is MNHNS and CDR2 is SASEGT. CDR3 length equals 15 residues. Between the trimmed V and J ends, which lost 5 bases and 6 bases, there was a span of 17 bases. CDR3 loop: CASSSGTPRRNEQFF. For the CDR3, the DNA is TGTGCCAGCAGTTCCGGGACACCACGCCGCAATGAGCAGTTCTTC.

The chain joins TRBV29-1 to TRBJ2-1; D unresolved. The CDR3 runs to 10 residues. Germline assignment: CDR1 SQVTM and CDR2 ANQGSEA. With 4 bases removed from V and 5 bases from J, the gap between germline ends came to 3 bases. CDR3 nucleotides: TGCAGCGTTGCGAACAATGAGCAGTTCTTC. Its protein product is CSVANNEQFF.

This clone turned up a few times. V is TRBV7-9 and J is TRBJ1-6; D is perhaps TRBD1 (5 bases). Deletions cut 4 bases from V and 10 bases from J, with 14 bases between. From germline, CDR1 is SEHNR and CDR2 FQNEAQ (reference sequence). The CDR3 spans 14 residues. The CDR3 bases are TGTGCCAGCAGCTCGGACGGGGGGGAATCACCCCTCCACTTT. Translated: CASSSDGGESPLHF.

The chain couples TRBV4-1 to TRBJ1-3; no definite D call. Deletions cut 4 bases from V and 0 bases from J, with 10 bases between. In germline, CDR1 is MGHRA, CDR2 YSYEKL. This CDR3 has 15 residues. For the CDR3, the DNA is TGCGCCAGCAGCCCCATGACGGCCTCTGGAAACACCATATATTTT. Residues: CASSPMTASGNTIYF.